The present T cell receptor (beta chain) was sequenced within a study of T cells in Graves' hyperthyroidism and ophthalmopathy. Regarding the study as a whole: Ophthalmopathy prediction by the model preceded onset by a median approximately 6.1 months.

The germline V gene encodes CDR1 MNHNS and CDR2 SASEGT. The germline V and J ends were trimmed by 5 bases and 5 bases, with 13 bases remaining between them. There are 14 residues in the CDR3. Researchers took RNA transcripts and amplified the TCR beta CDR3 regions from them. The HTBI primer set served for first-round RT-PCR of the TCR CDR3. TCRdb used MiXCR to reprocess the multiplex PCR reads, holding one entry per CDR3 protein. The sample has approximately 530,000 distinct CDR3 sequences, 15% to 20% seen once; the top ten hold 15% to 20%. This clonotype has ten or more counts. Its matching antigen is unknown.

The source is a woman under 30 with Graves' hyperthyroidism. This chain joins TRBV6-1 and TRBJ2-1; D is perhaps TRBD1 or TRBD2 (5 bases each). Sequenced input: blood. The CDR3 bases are TGTGCCAGCAGTTCCGGGACGGGGAACAATGAGCAGTTCTTC. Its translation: CASSSGTGNNEQFF.